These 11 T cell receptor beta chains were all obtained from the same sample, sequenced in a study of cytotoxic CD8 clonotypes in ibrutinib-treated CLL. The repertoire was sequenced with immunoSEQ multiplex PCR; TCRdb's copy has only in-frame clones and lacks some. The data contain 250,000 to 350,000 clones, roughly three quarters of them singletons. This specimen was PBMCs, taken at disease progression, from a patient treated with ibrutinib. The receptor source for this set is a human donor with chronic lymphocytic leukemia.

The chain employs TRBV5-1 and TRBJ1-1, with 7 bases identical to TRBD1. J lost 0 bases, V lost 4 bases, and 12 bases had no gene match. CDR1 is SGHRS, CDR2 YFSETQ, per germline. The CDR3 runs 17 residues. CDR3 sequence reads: CASSVDGTVLMNTEAFF. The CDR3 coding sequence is TGCGCCAGCAGCGTCGACGGGACAGTACTGATGAACACTGAAGCTTTCTTT.

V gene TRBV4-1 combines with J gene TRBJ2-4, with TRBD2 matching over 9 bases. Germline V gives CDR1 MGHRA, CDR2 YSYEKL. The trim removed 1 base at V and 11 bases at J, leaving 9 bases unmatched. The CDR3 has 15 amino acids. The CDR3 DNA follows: TGCGCCAGCAGCCAAGGGGGGACGGCGGGAGGGCTTCAGTACTTC. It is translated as CASSQGGTAGGLQYF.

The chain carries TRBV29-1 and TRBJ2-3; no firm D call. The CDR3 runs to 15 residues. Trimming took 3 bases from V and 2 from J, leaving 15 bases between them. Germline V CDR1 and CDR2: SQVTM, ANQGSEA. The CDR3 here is CSVDGLDLVTDTQYF. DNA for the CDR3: TGCAGCGTTGATGGTCTAGACCTGGTCACAGATACGCAGTATTTT.

CDR3 sequence: CASSPRTGNAQETQYF. The DNA for the CDR3 is TGTGCCAGCAGCCCGCGGACAGGGAACGCCCAAGAGACCCAGTACTTC. The V gene is TRBV9, the J gene TRBJ2-5; 8 nucleotides agree with TRBD1. CDR3 length equals 16 residues. Germline loops: CDR1 SGDLS, CDR2 YYNGEE. V trimming: 4 bases; J trimming: 1 base; junction bases outside the gene matches: 9. Complete variable domain (other parts from reference TRBV9 and TRBJ2-5): DSGVTQTPKHLITATGQRVTLRCSPRSGDLSVYWYQQSLDQGLQFLIQYYNGEERAKGNILERFSAQQFPDLHSELNLSSLELGDSALYFCASSPRTGNAQETQYFGPGTRLLVL.

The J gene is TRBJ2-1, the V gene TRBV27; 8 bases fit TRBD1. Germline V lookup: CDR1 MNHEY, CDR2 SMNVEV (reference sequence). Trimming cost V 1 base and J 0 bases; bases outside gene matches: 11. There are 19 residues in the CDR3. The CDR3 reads CASSLYGTGVPSSYNEQFF. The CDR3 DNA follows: TGTGCCAGCAGTTTATATGGGACAGGAGTACCTAGCTCCTACAATGAGCAGTTCTTC.

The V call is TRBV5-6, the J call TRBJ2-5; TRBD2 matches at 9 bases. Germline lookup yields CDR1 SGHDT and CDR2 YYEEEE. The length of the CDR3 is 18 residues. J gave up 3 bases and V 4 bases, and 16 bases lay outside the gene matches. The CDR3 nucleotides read TGTGCCAGCAGCCTCGGTTGGGGCCGGGGACTAGCCAAAGAGACCCAGTACTTC. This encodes CASSLGWGRGLAKETQYF.

CDR3 coding DNA: TGTGCCAGCAGCATGGGACTAGCGGGAGCTGAAGATACGCAGTATTTT. This sequence encodes CASSMGLAGAEDTQYF. The chain uses TRBV9 and TRBJ2-3; 14 positions match TRBD2. With V trimmed by 4 bases and J by 5 bases, 6 bases remained unmatched. Looked up from germline, CDR1 is SGDLS and CDR2 is YYNGEE. This CDR3 is built from 16 residues.

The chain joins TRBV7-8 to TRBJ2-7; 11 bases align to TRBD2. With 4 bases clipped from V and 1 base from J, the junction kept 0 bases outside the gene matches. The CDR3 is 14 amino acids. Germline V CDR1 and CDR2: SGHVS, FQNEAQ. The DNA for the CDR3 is TGTGCCAGCAGCTCTAGCGGGGGGTCCTACGAGCAGTACTTC. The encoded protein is CASSSSGGSYEQYF.

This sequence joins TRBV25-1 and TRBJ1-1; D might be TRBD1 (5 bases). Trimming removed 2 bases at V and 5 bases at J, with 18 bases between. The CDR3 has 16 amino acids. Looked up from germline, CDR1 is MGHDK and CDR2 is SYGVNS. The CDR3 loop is CASSETGSFLITEAFF. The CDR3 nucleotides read TGTGCCAGCAGTGAAACAGGATCCTTCTTGATTACTGAAGCTTTCTTT.

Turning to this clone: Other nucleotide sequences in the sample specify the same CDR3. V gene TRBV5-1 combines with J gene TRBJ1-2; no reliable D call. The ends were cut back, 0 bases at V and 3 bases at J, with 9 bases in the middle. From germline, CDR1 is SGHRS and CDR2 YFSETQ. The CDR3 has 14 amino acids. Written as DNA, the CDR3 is TGCGCCAGCAGCTTGGCCCCCGGGGACTATGGCTACACCTTC. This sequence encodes CASSLAPGDYGYTF.

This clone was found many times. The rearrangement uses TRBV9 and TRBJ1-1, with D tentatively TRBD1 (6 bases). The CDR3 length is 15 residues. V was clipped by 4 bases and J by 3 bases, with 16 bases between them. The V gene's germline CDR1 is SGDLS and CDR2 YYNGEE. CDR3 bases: TGTGCCAGCAGCCCCCCCGCAGGGGTCTACACTGAAGCTTTCTTT. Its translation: CASSPPAGVYTEAFF.